Below are 10 T cell receptor beta chains sequenced from a single sample in a study of vaccination effects on CD4 cells after COVID-19. Here immunoSEQ multiplex PCR was the method, and the copy in TCRdb shows in-frame clones only, minus some. The table includes more than 20,000 clones, approximately 80% detected once. With the ViraFEST assay, the study expanded antigen-specific CD4+ T cells using viral peptide pools, then sequenced them. Having been cultured for roughly 9 days, the cells underwent CD4+ T cell isolation. PCR-confirmed SARS-CoV-2 infection occurred in the person between March and December 2020. Antigens of these TCRs are unknown. Here the sequenced sample was CD4+ T cells from PBMCs cultured with HCoV-NL63 spike peptides, taken before COVID-19 vaccination. The receptors here all came from a human donor who had a prior SARS-CoV-2 infection.

The genes are TRBV19 and TRBJ1-5; 7 nucleotides align to TRBD1. J gave up 9 bases and V 6 bases, and 11 bases lay outside the gene matches. Germline V gene lookup returns CDR1 LNHDA and CDR2 SQIVND (reference sequence). The CDR3 is 14 residues long. The CDR3 is CASRLETGSPPQHF. CDR3 nucleotide sequence: TGTGCCAGTAGATTGGAGACAGGGTCCCCGCCCCAGCATTTT.

This rearrangement joins TRBV5-1 to TRBJ2-5; D not resolved. V lost 1 base and J lost 1, with 11 bases in between. CDR3 length: 15 amino acids. From germline, CDR1 is SGHRS and CDR2 YFSETQ. CDR3 nucleotide sequence: TGCGCCAGCAGCTTGTTGGGCAGTGCCCAAGAGACCCAGTACTTC. Protein: CASSLLGSAQETQYF.

The gene calls are TRBV5-1 and TRBJ2-1, with no clear D. The CDR3 extends over 16 amino acids. With 0 bases removed from V and 0 bases from J, the gap between germline ends came to 10 bases. CDR1 and CDR2 from the germline V gene are SGHRS and YFSETQ. The CDR3: CASSLGFFGSYNEQFF. CDR3 nucleotide sequence: TGCGCCAGCAGCTTGGGGTTTTTCGGCTCCTACAATGAGCAGTTCTTC.

The V and J genes are TRBV6-5 and TRBJ1-1, with TRBD1 matching 10 bases. Germline CDR1 and CDR2: MNHEY and SVGAGI. The V segment lost 2 bases and the J segment 9 bases; nucleotides outside the gene matches: 6. This CDR3 is 14 amino acids long. The CDR3 DNA sequence: TGTGCCAGCAGTTACGGGGACAGGGGAAGGAAAGCTTTCTTT. The encoded protein is CASSYGDRGRKAFF.

The chain couples TRBV5-1 to TRBJ1-3; D is perhaps TRBD1 (5 bases). The CDR3 runs to 13 residues. Trimming shortened V by 2 bases and J by 2 bases, and 5 bases separated the two germline ends. Germline V gene lookup returns CDR1 SGHRS and CDR2 YFSETQ. The CDR3 spells CASSFRAGNTIYF. CDR3 DNA sequence: TGCGCCAGCAGCTTCAGGGCTGGAAACACCATATATTTT.

The sample holds a few counts of this clone. This chain connects TRBV2 to TRBJ2-7; 8 bases agree with TRBD2. The CDR3 is 15 amino acids. V was pared by 0 bases and J by 5 bases, with 6 bases of the junction left unmatched. The germline V gene encodes CDR1 SNHLY and CDR2 FYNNEI. CDR3 region: CASSEAPGTSNEQYF. CDR3 bases: TGTGCCAGCAGTGAAGCCCCCGGGACTAGTAACGAGCAGTACTTC.

Regarding this clone: Relative to the germline gene, one junction end is altered; a read error may explain this. The rearrangement joins TRBV19 to TRBJ2-5, with D possibly being TRBD2 (7 bases). The CDR3 length is 13 residues. Germline CDR1 LNHDA, CDR2 SQIVND (reference sequence). The CDR3 reads CASSREVGGLKDF. Here the CDR3 DNA reads TGTGCCAGTAGTCGCGAGGTGGGGGGGCTGAAGGACTTC.

This chain joins TRBV11-2 and TRBJ1-2, with D tentatively TRBD1 (5 bases). With 2 bases removed from V and 6 bases from J, the gap between germline ends came to 13 bases. The CDR3 length is 14 residues. Germline V gene data show CDR1 as SGHAT and CDR2 as FQNNGV. DNA for the CDR3: TGTGCCAGCAGCTTACTCAGGGCAGATCATGGCTACACCTTC. This sequence encodes CASSLLRADHGYTF.

V is TRBV2 and J is TRBJ1-1; D gene uncertain. Trimming left V 6 bases short and J 2 bases short, with 16 bases between. CDR3 length: 15 residues. From germline, CDR1 is SNHLY and CDR2 FYNNEI. The CDR3 coding sequence is TGTGCCAGCAGGACACTTACAGAACTTAACACTGAAGCTTTCTTT. This gives the protein CASRTLTELNTEAFF.

The gene calls are TRBV15 and TRBJ1-1; 8 bases agree with TRBD1. Germline-derived CDR1 and CDR2 are LNHNV and YYDKDF (reference sequence). The trim removed 5 bases at V and 0 bases at J, leaving 5 bases unmatched. The CDR3 length is 15 residues. CDR3 amino acids: CATSARQGMNTEAFF. The CDR3 DNA is TGTGCCACCAGCGCTCGACAGGGGATGAACACTGAAGCTTTCTTT.